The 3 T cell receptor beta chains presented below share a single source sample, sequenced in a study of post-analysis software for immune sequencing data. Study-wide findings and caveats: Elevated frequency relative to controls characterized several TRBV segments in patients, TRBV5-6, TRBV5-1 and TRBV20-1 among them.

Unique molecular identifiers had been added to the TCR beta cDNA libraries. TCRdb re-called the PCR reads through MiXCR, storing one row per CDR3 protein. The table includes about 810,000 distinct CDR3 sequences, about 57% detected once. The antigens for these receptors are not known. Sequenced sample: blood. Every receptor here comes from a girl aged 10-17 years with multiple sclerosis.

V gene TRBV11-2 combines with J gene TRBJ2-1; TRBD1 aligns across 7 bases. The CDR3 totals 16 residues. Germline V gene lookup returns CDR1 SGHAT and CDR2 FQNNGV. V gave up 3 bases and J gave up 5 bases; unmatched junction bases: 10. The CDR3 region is CASSFGWQGVDNEQFF. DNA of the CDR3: TGTGCCAGCAGCTTCGGATGGCAGGGGGTAGACAATGAGCAGTTCTTC.

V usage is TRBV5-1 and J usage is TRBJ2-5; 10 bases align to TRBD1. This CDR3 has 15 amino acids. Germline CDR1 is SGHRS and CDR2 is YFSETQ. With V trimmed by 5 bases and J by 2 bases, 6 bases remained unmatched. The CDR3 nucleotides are TGCGCCAGCAGACCGGGACAGGGGAGGCAAGAGACCCAGTACTTC. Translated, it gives CASRPGQGRQETQYF. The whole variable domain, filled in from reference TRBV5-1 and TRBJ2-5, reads KAGVTQTPRYLIKTRGQQVTLSCSPISGHRSVSWYQQTPGQGLQFLFEYFSETQRNKGNFPGRFSGRQFSNSRSEMNVSTLELGDSALYLCASRPGQGRQETQYFGPGTRLLVL.

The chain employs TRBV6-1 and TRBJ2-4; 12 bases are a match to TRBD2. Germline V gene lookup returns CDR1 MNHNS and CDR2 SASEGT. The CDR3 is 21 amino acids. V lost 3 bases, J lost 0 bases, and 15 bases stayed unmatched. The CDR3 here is CASSEKGLAGHQGIAKNIQYF. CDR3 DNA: TGTGCCAGCAGTGAGAAGGGACTAGCGGGCCACCAGGGTATAGCCAAAAACATTCAGTACTTC.